One and the same sample provided the 8 T cell receptor beta chains below, sequenced in a study of CD8 T cells in ankylosing spondylitis. TCRdb re-called the 5' RACE reads with MiXCR, one entry per CDR3 protein. The sample shows a few hundred thousand distinct CDR3 sequences, over 15% of them seen only once. The sequencing sample was made of blood, either unsorted or a sorted T cell fraction (not recorded which). The source of these receptors is a male donor with ankylosing spondylitis or in good health (not recorded which).

This clonotype was counted a few times. The V gene is TRBV24-1, the J gene TRBJ2-2; D unclear. The CDR3 totals 13 residues. V was pared by 4 bases and J by 5 bases, with 7 bases between. Germline V gene lookup returns CDR1 KGHDR and CDR2 SFDVKD. CDR3: CATSDPWTGELFF. The CDR3 DNA is TGTGCCACCAGTGACCCGTGGACCGGGGAGCTGTTTTTT.

This clonotype was found a few times. The V gene is TRBV7-9, the J gene TRBJ2-7; the match to TRBD2 covers 13 bases. V trimming: 2 bases; J trimming: 5 bases; junction bases outside the gene matches: 6. This CDR3 has 16 residues. The germline V gene has CDR1 SEHNR and CDR2 FQNEAQ (reference sequence). CDR3 sequence reads: CASSLWTSGSINEQYF. In DNA, the CDR3 is TGTGCCAGCAGCTTATGGACTAGCGGGAGTATCAACGAGCAGTACTTC.

In DNA form, the CDR3 reads TGTGCCAGCAGGATCCAAGGGGTCAGCCGGGTACAAGAGACCCAGTACTTC. It codes for CASRIQGVSRVQETQYF. This chain connects TRBV6-1 to TRBJ2-5; weak D call: TRBD1 (5 bases). Germline V gives CDR1 MNHNS, CDR2 SASEGT. This CDR3 has 17 residues. The V gene lost 6 bases and the J gene lost 2 bases, with 22 bases spanning the gap.

There are many counts of this clonotype. The chain uses TRBV11-2 and TRBJ2-3; TRBD2 agrees at 11 bases. V shed 0 bases, J shed 1 base, and the junction held 15 bases outside the gene matches. Per the germline V gene, CDR1 is SGHAT and CDR2 is FQNNGV. The CDR3 is 21 amino acids. The DNA of the CDR3 is TGTGCCAGCAGCTTAGATCGGATAGCGGGAGGGATCTTTACGGGCACAGATACGCAGTATTTT. The encoded protein is CASSLDRIAGGIFTGTDTQYF.

This clonotype was seen at least ten times. This sequence joins TRBV27 and TRBJ2-7; 9 bases fit TRBD1. V was clipped by 8 bases and J by 5 bases; unmatched bases: 10. From germline, CDR1 is MNHEY and CDR2 SMNVEV (reference sequence). The CDR3 contains 14 residues. The CDR3 region has the DNA TGTGCCAGCCGACCCCGGGACAGGGTGGACGAGCAGTACTTC. Amino acids: CASRPRDRVDEQYF.

Only a few counts were recorded for this clonotype. This chain joins TRBV5-1 and TRBJ2-3, with 12 bases fitting TRBD2. Germline V CDR1 and CDR2: SGHRS, YFSETQ. The CDR3 loop spans 17 amino acids. J gave up 2 bases and V 4 bases, and 8 bases lay outside the gene matches. For the CDR3, the DNA is TGCGCCAGCAGCGGTCTAGCGGGAGGGCCCCTCACAGATACGCAGTATTTT. Translated, it gives CASSGLAGGPLTDTQYF.

The chain recombines TRBV12-3 or TRBV12-4 with TRBJ2-7; possible D gene TRBD2, 6 bases. V shed 3 bases and J shed 4 bases, with 13 bases lying between them. The CDR3 loop spans 14 amino acids. CDR3 nucleotide sequence: TGTGCCAGCAGTTTCCCAGGGACTTTTTACGAGCAGTACTTC. Residues: CASSFPGTFYEQYF.

This chain links TRBV4-1 with TRBJ2-1, with 9 positions matching TRBD2. The CDR3 contains 15 residues. V shed 4 bases, J shed 6 bases, and the junction held 7 bases outside the gene matches. Per germline, CDR1 MGHRA and CDR2 YSYEKL. The CDR3 here is CASSLAAGGSNEQFF. CDR3 DNA: TGCGCCAGCAGCCTTGCAGCGGGAGGAAGCAATGAGCAGTTCTTC.